The rows below give T cell receptor beta chains drawn from one sample of a study of blood T cell repertoires in COVID-19. The repertoire was sequenced with immunoSEQ multiplex PCR; TCRdb's copy has only in-frame clones and lacks some. The data contain about 310,000 clones, around 90% of them singletons. The sample taken for sequencing was peripheral blood. All receptors derive from a man in his fifties with active or convalescent COVID-19. Each CDR3 is given with its conserved first and last residue. D genes are given only for firm matches. A clone size is listed for some rows: how often the clone was seen (once, few, many), or a class if it is expanded.

D gene	V gene	clone size	J gene	CDR3 DNA	CDR3 protein
NA	TRBV5-1	NA	TRBJ1-6	TGCGCCAGCAGAGAAGGGGATTCACCCCTCCACTTT	CASREGDSPLHF
TRBD1	TRBV5-5	NA	TRBJ1-5	TGTGCCAGCAGCGTACGGACAGGGGGCGGTCAGCCCCAGCATTTT	CASSVRTGGGQPQHF
NA	TRBV19	once	TRBJ1-5	TGTGCCAGTACTACACTAGGGAATCTCCAGCCCCAGCATTTT	CASTTLGNLQPQHF
NA	TRBV9	NA	TRBJ2-3	TGTGCCAGCAGCGTAGTAAGTAGGGGTTTCACAGATACGCAGTATTTT	CASSVVSRGFTDTQYF
NA	TRBV29-1	NA	TRBJ1-2	TGCAGCGTTGAAGTCGGACAGTCTCCCTATGGCTACACCTTC	CSVEVGQSPYGYTF
NA	TRBV11-2	NA	TRBJ1-2	TGTGCCAGCAGCTTAGATCCCGGGATTGGCTATGGCTACACCTTC	CASSLDPGIGYGYTF
NA	TRBV7-8	NA	TRBJ1-2	TGTGCCAGCAGCCCCCAGGAAGGCAGCTATGGCTACACCTTC	CASSPQEGSYGYTF
NA	TRBV21-1	NA	TRBJ2-5	TGTGCCAGCGGAACAGATCAAGAGACCCAGTACTTC	CASGTDQETQYF
TRBD2	TRBV28	NA	TRBJ2-1	TGTGCCAGCAGTCGGACTAGCCACAATGAGCAGTTCTTC	CASSRTSHNEQFF
NA	TRBV5-1	NA	TRBJ1-1	TGCGCCAGCAGCGCGGCGGGGTCGGGGACTGAAGCTTTCTTT	CASSAAGSGTEAFF
NA	TRBV5-1	few	TRBJ1-2	TGCGCCAGCAGCTTGGTCCGGGGAGGCAAGGGCTACACCTTC	CASSLVRGGKGYTF
NA	TRBV28	NA	TRBJ1-1	TGTGCCAGCACAAGGGGAAAGGCTTTCTTT	CASTRGKAFF
NA	TRBV27	NA	TRBJ2-1	TGTGCCAGCAGTTTAAGGGGGGGGAACTACAATGAGCAGTTCTTC	CASSLRGGNYNEQFF
NA	TRBV7-2	NA	TRBJ2-7	TGTGCCAGCAGCTTATGGGCTAGCGAGTCCTACGAGCAGTACTTC	CASSLWASESYEQYF
NA	TRBV28	NA	TRBJ2-1	TGTGCCAGCAGTTCGCCCGTGGTTACAGAGAGCTCCTACAATGAGCAGTTCTTC	CASSSPVVTESSYNEQFF
TRBD2	TRBV28	NA	TRBJ2-7	TGTGCCAGCAGTTTATCAAGGTGGGGGACTAGATCCTACGAGCAGTACTTC	CASSLSRWGTRSYEQYF
TRBD2	TRBV18	once	TRBJ2-2	TGTGCCAGCTCACCCGTGACTAGCGGGGGGCCGAACACCGGGGAGCTGTTTTTT	CASSPVTSGGPNTGELFF
TRBD2	TRBV5-1	NA	TRBJ2-1	TGCGCCAGCAGCTTGCGATCCGGGAGGGCTGTGGGTGAGCAGTTCTTC	CASSLRSGRAVGEQFF
NA	TRBV19	NA	TRBJ2-1	TGTGCCAGTAGTTACAGGGTACGCAATGAGCAGTTCTTC	CASSYRVRNEQFF
TRBD1	TRBV7-8	NA	TRBJ1-1	TGTGCCAGCAGCTTAGTCAGTAGGAGACAGGGGAACACTGAAGCTTTCTTT	CASSLVSRRQGNTEAFF
TRBD1	TRBV29-1	NA	TRBJ1-4	TGCAGCGTCAAGGGTGGGACAGGGGGCGCCTCGAATGAAAAACTGTTTTTT	CSVKGGTGGASNEKLFF
NA	TRBV12-3/TRBV12-4	NA	TRBJ1-3	TGTGCCAGCAGCATACACTCTGGAAACACCATATATTTT	CASSIHSGNTIYF
TRBD1	TRBV10-3	NA	TRBJ1-5	TGTGCCATCAGTGGGACAGGGACTTCAAGCAATCAGCCCCAGCATTTT	CAISGTGTSSNQPQHF
NA	TRBV7-2	NA	TRBJ2-7	TGTGCCAGCAGCTTAGCCGGACTAAGCTCCTACGAGCAGTACTTC	CASSLAGLSSYEQYF
NA	TRBV29-1	NA	TRBJ2-2	TGCAGCGTTGAGGGTGGTGCAGGGCCGAACACCGGGGAGCTGTTTTTT	CSVEGGAGPNTGELFF
TRBD1	TRBV11-2	NA	TRBJ1-4	TGTGCCAGCAGGCACAGGGGAGCCAGTAATGAAAAACTGTTTTTT	CASRHRGASNEKLFF
NA	TRBV24-1	NA	TRBJ2-5	TGTGCCACCAGTGCCTCCCCCCAAGAGACCCAGTACTTC	CATSASPQETQYF
TRBD1	TRBV11-2	NA	TRBJ2-7	TGTGCCACCTCAAGGGGGGTCGGGACAGGGTTCTCCTACGAGCAGTACTTC	CATSRGVGTGFSYEQYF
NA	TRBV29-1	NA	TRBJ2-3	TGCAGCGTTTACAGGGGCACAGATACGCAGTATTTT	CSVYRGTDTQYF
NA	TRBV7-8	NA	TRBJ1-5	TGTGCCAGCAGCTTATCGACGGGGAATCAGCCCCAGCATTTT	CASSLSTGNQPQHF
TRBD2	TRBV19	NA	TRBJ2-7	TGTGCCAGTAGTACGGGACTAGCCGTCTCCTACGAGCAGTACTTC	CASSTGLAVSYEQYF
NA	TRBV3-1/TRBV3-2	NA	TRBJ1-5	TGTGCCAGCAGCCAAGATCGGGGAAGGGATGGTAGCAATCAGCCCCAGCATTTT	CASSQDRGRDGSNQPQHF
NA	TRBV30	NA	TRBJ1-1	TGTGCCTGGAGTAATGGGTATAACTCCTTCGCCTTAGAGGGGGACACTGAAGCTTTCTTT	CAWSNGYNSFALEGDTEAFF
NA	TRBV24-1	NA	TRBJ1-2	TGTGCCACCAGTGATTCCGGGACACCGGGAGGCTACACCTTC	CATSDSGTPGGYTF
NA	TRBV18	NA	TRBJ1-3	TGTGCCAGCTCACCAGAGAGGAGCTCTGGAAACACCATATATTTT	CASSPERSSGNTIYF
NA	TRBV30	NA	TRBJ1-1	TGTGCCTGGAGACTGGAGAGGAGGAACACTGAAGCTTTCTTT	CAWRLERRNTEAFF
TRBD2	TRBV11-2	NA	TRBJ2-1	TGTGCCAGCAGCTTAGAGTACAGCGGGGGGGCCCGCGAGCAGTTCTTC	CASSLEYSGGAREQFF
NA	TRBV7-2	NA	TRBJ2-5	TGTGCCAGCAGCTTCGCCGGGGACTGGACCCAGTACTTC	CASSFAGDWTQYF
NA	TRBV20-1	NA	TRBJ1-2	TGCAGCCTGGGGGGATCCTATGGCTACACCTTC	CSLGGSYGYTF
NA	TRBV14	NA	TRBJ1-2	TGTGCCAGCAGCCAAGACCCCCTTATTGGCTACACCTTC	CASSQDPLIGYTF
NA	TRBV2	NA	TRBJ2-7	TGTGCCAGCAGTGCCGGGGCTACAGGGTGGGCACAGCAGTACTTC	CASSAGATGWAQQYF
NA	TRBV7-9	NA	TRBJ2-7	TGTGCCAGCAGCTCCCAGTACGAGCAGTACTTC	CASSSQYEQYF
NA	TRBV27	NA	TRBJ1-1	TGTGCCAGCAGTTTATCCCTGCGGGAGATAAACACTGAAGCTTTCTTT	CASSLSLREINTEAFF
TRBD1	TRBV18	NA	TRBJ1-1	TGTGCCAGCTCACAATCCGGGACAGGGGGGAACACTGAAGCTTTCTTT	CASSQSGTGGNTEAFF
NA	TRBV18	NA	TRBJ2-7	TGTGCCAGCTCACCACAGGAGTCAGTCTACGAGCAGTACTTC	CASSPQESVYEQYF
NA	TRBV14	NA	TRBJ1-2	TGTGCCAGCAGCCCGGGTCCAGGAGGCTATGGCTACACCTTC	CASSPGPGGYGYTF
NA	TRBV11-2	NA	TRBJ2-7	TGTGCCAGCAGCTGGGGGCGTAAAGCGGAACCCTACGAGCAGTACTTC	CASSWGRKAEPYEQYF
NA	TRBV7-2	once	TRBJ2-2	TGTGCCAGCAGCTTACGGGGATCGAACACCGGGGAGCTGTTTTTT	CASSLRGSNTGELFF
TRBD1	TRBV7-6	NA	TRBJ2-3	TGTGCCAGCAGCTTAGAGACAGGGGGCCCGACAGATACGCAGTATTTT	CASSLETGGPTDTQYF
TRBD1	TRBV6-5	NA	TRBJ1-2	TGTGCCAGCAGTTACGCGGACAGGGCGTTCGCAGGAGGCTACACCTTC	CASSYADRAFAGGYTF
TRBD2	TRBV9	NA	TRBJ2-4	TGTGCCAGCAGCCCGACTAGCGGGGGGGCGTCCAAAAACATTCAGTACTTC	CASSPTSGGASKNIQYF
NA	TRBV9	NA	TRBJ2-5	TGTGCCAGCAGCGTAGTCGAGGAGACCCAGTACTTC	CASSVVEETQYF
TRBD2	TRBV16	NA	TRBJ2-3	TGTGCCAGCGGAGGGCAGAGGACCGGGACTAGCGGGGGGGCCACAGATACGCAGTATTTT	CASGGQRTGTSGGATDTQYF
NA	TRBV6-2/TRBV6-3	NA	TRBJ2-2	TGTGCCAGCAGCCAACCCCTTGGGAGTGCGCCCGGGGAGCTGTTTTTT	CASSQPLGSAPGELFF
TRBD1	TRBV28	NA	TRBJ1-4	TGTGCCAGCAGGACCGGGACAGCGTTAGAAAAACTGTTTTTT	CASRTGTALEKLFF
NA	TRBV29-1	few	TRBJ1-1	TGCAGCGTTGAAGATTACGGGGGGCTTGGTGAAGCTTTCTTT	CSVEDYGGLGEAFF
NA	TRBV5-1	NA	TRBJ2-3	TGCGCCAGCAGCCTCCCGAGTTCAGAGGCAGATACGCAGTATTTT	CASSLPSSEADTQYF
NA	TRBV28	few	TRBJ1-1	TGTGCCAGCCTCCGCGGAGATCGAGCGGACACTGAAGCTTTCTTT	CASLRGDRADTEAFF
TRBD1	TRBV19	NA	TRBJ2-3	TGTGCCAGTAAGGACAGGGTGCGAAATACGCAGTATTTT	CASKDRVRNTQYF